The 14 T cell receptor beta chains in this list originate from one sample, sequenced in a study of OX40 agonist ivuxolimab in advanced cancers. The assay was immunoSEQ multiplex PCR, and TCRdb's table has in-frame clones only and misses some. The sample contains some 33,000 clones, roughly 82% of which appear only once. Sequencing used CD4+ or CD8+ T cells sorted from blood, obtained in a trial of the OX40 agonist ivuxolimab. These receptors were collected from an adult with an advanced solid tumor such as melanoma, head and neck, liver or kidney cancer.

This clone has only a few counts. V gene TRBV2 combines with J gene TRBJ2-1; either TRBD1 or TRBD2 may supply D (5 bases each). This CDR3 has 15 residues. Germline values: CDR1 SNHLY, CDR2 FYNNEI. V was trimmed by 8 bases and J by 4 bases, leaving 18 bases between them. CDR3 protein: CASSGTTKLYNEQFF. The CDR3 DNA is TGTGCCAGCTCTGGGACGACGAAACTATACAATGAGCAGTTCTTC.

The chain recombines TRBV7-6 with TRBJ1-1, with 9 positions matching TRBD1. CDR1 SGHVS and CDR2 FNYEAQ come from the germline V gene. CDR3 length: 21 residues. Trimming cost V 5 bases and J 1 base; bases outside gene matches: 23. The CDR3 bases are TGTGCCAGCAGCGTAGAAGGGTGGGGGTCGGGACAGGGAGGCGGGAACACTGAAGCTTTCTTT. This sequence encodes CASSVEGWGSGQGGGNTEAFF.

The chain joins TRBV19 to TRBJ2-5; D gene uncertain. V was cut by 3 bases and J by 5 bases, with 16 bases left in between. The CDR3 covers 15 residues. From germline, CDR1 is LNHDA and CDR2 SQIVND (reference sequence). CDR3 sequence reads: CASSMTQSQVETQYF. The DNA of the CDR3 is TGTGCCAGTAGTATGACCCAATCCCAGGTGGAGACCCAGTACTTC.

The CDR3 sequence: CASSLPPGQGVHEQYF. As DNA, the CDR3 is TGTGCCAGCAGTTTGCCCCCGGGACAGGGGGTACACGAGCAGTACTTC. The chain couples TRBV28 to TRBJ2-7, with TRBD1 matching over 11 bases. The CDR3 is 16 amino acids. Germline CDR1 MDHEN, CDR2 SYDVKM. The J segment lost 5 bases and the V segment lost 3 bases, leaving 9 bases of the junction unmatched.

J is TRBJ1-5 and V is TRBV6-4; D gene unclear. Per germline, CDR1 MRHNA and CDR2 SNTAGT. The CDR3 runs to 14 residues. Trimming shortened V by 3 bases and J by 5 bases, and 11 bases separated the two germline ends. The CDR3 is CASSELFTDQPQHF. As DNA, the CDR3 is TGTGCCAGCAGTGAACTCTTCACGGATCAGCCCCAGCATTTT.

This chain uses TRBV5-6 with TRBJ1-1; TRBD1 might be the D (5 bases). This CDR3 spans 13 amino acids. Germline CDR1 and CDR2: SGHDT and YYEEEE. V was cut by 4 bases and J by 10 bases, with 17 bases left in between. In DNA form, the CDR3 reads TGTGCCAGCAGCCGCGACTACTCTGGGGGAGCTTTCTTT. This translates into CASSRDYSGGAFF.

The CDR3, as DNA: TGCGCCAGCAGCCAAGACTGGGTCCGGGACACCGGGGAGCTGTTTTTT. Protein sequence: CASSQDWVRDTGELFF. This chain links TRBV4-3 with TRBJ2-2; unclear D gene. Looked up from germline, CDR1 is LGHNA and CDR2 is YSLEER. Trimming removed 0 bases at V and 3 bases at J, with 11 bases between. The CDR3 is 16 residues long.

V and J are TRBV5-6 and TRBJ1-2; 8 bases match TRBD1. In germline, CDR1 is SGHDT, CDR2 YYEEEE. CDR3 length: 16 residues. The V segment lost 3 bases and the J segment 3 bases; nucleotides outside the gene matches: 10. CDR3 coding DNA: TGTGCCAGCAGCTCGGGGCCGGACAGGGTTGACTATGGCTACACCTTC. Its translation is CASSSGPDRVDYGYTF.

This clone has just one count. The chain recombines TRBV5-3 with TRBJ2-3, with TRBD2 matching 14 bases. TRBV5-3 is annotated as an ORF whose role is uncertain. V was pared by 4 bases and J by 3 bases, with 7 bases of the junction left unmatched. The CDR3 runs to 17 residues. CDR3 sequence: CARSQGTSGRWTDTQYF. CDR3 sequence (DNA): TGTGCCAGAAGCCAAGGGACTAGCGGGAGATGGACAGATACGCAGTATTTT.

CDR3 region: CASSPGVRATEAFF. As DNA, the CDR3 is TGTGCCAGCTCTCCCGGTGTAAGGGCCACTGAAGCTTTCTTT. The chain employs TRBV18 and TRBJ1-1; D is uncertain. CDR3 length: 14 amino acids. From germline, CDR1 is KGHSH and CDR2 LQKENI. Trimming stripped 6 bases from V and 4 bases from J, with 15 bases between.

This clone was seen only a few times. The chain links TRBV4-1 to TRBJ2-1; 15 bases line up with TRBD2. Germline-derived CDR1 and CDR2 are MGHRA and YSYEKL. This CDR3 spans 20 amino acids. V trimming: 2 bases; J trimming: 0 bases; junction bases outside the gene matches: 8. This chain's CDR3 is CASSQPTGTSGRFSYNEQFF. In nucleotides, the CDR3 is TGCGCCAGCAGCCAACCTACCGGGACTAGCGGGAGGTTCTCCTACAATGAGCAGTTCTTC.

The chain has TRBV5-6 and TRBJ1-2; no clear D. The CDR3 runs to 12 residues. Per germline, CDR1 SGHDT and CDR2 YYEEEE. V was shortened by 4 bases and J by 7 bases, with 11 bases between the two germline ends. The CDR3 region is CASSVGPSGYTF. CDR3 DNA: TGTGCCAGCAGCGTCGGGCCAAGTGGCTACACCTTC.

This clone was detected only once. The chain is built from TRBV11-2 and TRBJ1-1, with TRBD1 as a possible D gene (6 bases). Germline V lookup: CDR1 SGHAT, CDR2 FQNNGV. V was cut by 5 bases and J by 4 bases, with 20 bases left in between. The CDR3 runs to 16 residues. CDR3 in amino acids: CASSPSWGQGSTEAFF. CDR3 nucleotides: TGTGCCAGCAGCCCCTCGTGGGGGCAGGGATCCACTGAAGCTTTCTTT.

V gene TRBV5-6 combines with J gene TRBJ1-1; D ambiguous. Trimming removed 0 bases at V and 2 bases at J, with 14 bases between. Germline-derived CDR1 and CDR2 are SGHDT and YYEEEE. CDR3 length: 16 amino acids. The CDR3 sequence: CASSLAEREFNTEAFF. The CDR3 DNA reads TGTGCCAGCAGCTTGGCGGAAAGGGAATTTAACACTGAAGCTTTCTTT.